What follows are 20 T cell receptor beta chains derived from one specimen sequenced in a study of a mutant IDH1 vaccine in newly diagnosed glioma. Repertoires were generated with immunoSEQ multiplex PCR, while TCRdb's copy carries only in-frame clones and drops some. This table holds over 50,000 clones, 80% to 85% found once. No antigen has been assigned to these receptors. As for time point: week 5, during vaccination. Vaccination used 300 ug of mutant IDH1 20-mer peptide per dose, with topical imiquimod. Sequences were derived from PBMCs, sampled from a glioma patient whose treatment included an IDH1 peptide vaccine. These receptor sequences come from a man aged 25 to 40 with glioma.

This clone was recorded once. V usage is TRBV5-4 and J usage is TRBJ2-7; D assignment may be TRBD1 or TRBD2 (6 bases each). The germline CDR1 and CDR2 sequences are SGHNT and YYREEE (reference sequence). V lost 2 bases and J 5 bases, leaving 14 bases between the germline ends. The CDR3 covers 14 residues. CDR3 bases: TGTGCCAGCAGCTTCTGGGTGGGGGGCGACGAGCAGTACTTC. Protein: CASSFWVGGDEQYF. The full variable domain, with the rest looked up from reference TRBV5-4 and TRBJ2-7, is ETGVTQSPTHLIKTRGQQVTLRCSSQSGHNTVSWYQQALGQGPQFIFQYYREEENGRGNFPPRFSGLQFPNYSSELNVNALELDDSALYLCASSFWVGGDEQYFGPGTRLTVT.

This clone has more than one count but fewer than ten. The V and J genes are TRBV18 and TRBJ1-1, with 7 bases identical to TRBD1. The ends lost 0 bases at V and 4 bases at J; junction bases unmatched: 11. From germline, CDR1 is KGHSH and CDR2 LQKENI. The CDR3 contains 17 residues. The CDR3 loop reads CASSPPTNRGWVTEAFF. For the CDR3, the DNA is TGTGCCAGCTCACCACCGACAAACAGGGGATGGGTCACTGAAGCTTTCTTT.

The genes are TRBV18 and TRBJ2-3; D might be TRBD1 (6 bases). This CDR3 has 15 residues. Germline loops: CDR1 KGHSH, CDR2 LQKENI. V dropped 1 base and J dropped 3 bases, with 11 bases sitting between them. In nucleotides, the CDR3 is TGTGCCAGCTCACCACTTACAGGGAAGACAGATACGCAGTATTTT. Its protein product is CASSPLTGKTDTQYF.

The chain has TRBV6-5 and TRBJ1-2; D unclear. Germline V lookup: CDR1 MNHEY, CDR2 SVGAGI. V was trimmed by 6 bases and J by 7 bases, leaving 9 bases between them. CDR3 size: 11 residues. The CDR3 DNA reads TGTGCCAGCAGAAACCTGCTTGGCTACACCTTC. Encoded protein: CASRNLLGYTF.

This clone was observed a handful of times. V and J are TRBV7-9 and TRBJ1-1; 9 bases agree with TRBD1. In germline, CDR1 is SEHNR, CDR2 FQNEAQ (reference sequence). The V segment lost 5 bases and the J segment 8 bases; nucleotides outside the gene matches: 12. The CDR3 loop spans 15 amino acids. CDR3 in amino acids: CASSPGGQGFLEAFF. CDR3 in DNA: TGTGCCAGCAGCCCTGGCGGACAGGGGTTTTTGGAAGCTTTCTTT.

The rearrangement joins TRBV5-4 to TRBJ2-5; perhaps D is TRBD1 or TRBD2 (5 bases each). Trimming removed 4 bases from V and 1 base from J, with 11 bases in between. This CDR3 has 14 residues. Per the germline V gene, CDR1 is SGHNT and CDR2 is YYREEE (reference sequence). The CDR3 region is CASSPGASQETQYF. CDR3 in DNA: TGTGCCAGCAGCCCCGGGGCTAGCCAAGAGACCCAGTACTTC.

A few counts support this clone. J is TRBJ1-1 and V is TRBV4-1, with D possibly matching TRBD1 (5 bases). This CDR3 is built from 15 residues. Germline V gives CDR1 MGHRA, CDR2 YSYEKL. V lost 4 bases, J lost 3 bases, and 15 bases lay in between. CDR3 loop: CASSPRTGRDTEAFF. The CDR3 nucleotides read TGCGCCAGCAGCCCCCGAACGGGGCGGGACACTGAAGCTTTCTTT.

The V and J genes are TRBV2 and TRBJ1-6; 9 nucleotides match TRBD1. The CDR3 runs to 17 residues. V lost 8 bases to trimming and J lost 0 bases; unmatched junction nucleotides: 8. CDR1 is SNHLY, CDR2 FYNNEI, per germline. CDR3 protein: CASQTGTGISYNSPLHF. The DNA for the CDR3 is TGTGCCAGCCAAACCGGGACAGGGATCTCCTATAATTCACCCCTCCACTTT.

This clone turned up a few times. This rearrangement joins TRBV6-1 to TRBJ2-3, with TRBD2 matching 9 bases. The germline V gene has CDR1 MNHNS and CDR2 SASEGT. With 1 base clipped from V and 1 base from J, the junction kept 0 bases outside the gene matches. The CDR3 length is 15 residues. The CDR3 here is CASSEERGGTDTQYF. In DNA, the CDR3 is TGTGCCAGCAGTGAAGAGCGGGGGGGCACAGATACGCAGTATTTT.

The DNA for the CDR3 is TGTGCCAGCTCACCGGTGGGGGGGGCTGAAGCTTTCTTT. Translating gives CASSPVGGAEAFF. The chain carries TRBV18 and TRBJ1-1; a weak D match, TRBD1 (5 bases). Trimming stripped 3 bases from V and 6 bases from J, with 11 bases between. Germline V CDR1 and CDR2: KGHSH, LQKENI. The CDR3 is made up of 13 amino acids.

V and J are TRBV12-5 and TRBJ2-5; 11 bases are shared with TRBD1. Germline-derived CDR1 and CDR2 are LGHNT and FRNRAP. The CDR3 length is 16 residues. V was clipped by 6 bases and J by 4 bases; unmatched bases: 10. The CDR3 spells CASGPGTGGSSETQYF. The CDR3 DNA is TGTGCTAGTGGCCCCGGGACAGGGGGTTCTTCAGAGACCCAGTACTTC. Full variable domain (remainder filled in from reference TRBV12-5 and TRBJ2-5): DARVTQTPRHKVTEMGQEVTMRCQPILGHNTVFWYRQTMMQGLELLAYFRNRAPLDDSGMPKDRFSAEMPDATLATLKIQPSEPRDSAVYFCASGPGTGGSSETQYFGPGTRLLVL.

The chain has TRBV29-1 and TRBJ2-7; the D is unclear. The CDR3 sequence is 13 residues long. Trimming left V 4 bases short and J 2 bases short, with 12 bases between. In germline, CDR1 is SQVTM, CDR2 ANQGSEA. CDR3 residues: CSVGRQDTYEQYF. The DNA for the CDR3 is TGCAGCGTTGGGCGACAAGATACCTACGAGCAGTACTTC.

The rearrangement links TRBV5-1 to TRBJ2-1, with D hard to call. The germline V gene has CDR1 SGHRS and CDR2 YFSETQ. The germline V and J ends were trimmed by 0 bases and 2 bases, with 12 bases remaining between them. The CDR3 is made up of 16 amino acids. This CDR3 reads CASSLGSRTTYNEQFF. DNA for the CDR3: TGCGCCAGCAGCTTGGGGTCCCGTACTACCTACAATGAGCAGTTCTTC. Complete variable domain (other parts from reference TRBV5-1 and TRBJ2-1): KAGVTQTPRYLIKTRGQQVTLSCSPISGHRSVSWYQQTPGQGLQFLFEYFSETQRNKGNFPGRFSGRQFSNSRSEMNVSTLELGDSALYLCASSLGSRTTYNEQFFGPGTRLTVL.

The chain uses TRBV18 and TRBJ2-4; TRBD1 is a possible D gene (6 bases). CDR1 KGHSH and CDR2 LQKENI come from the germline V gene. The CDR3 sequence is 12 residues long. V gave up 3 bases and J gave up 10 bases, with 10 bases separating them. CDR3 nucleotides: TGTGCCAGCTCACCGGGGGACAAAATTCAGTACTTC. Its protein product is CASSPGDKIQYF.

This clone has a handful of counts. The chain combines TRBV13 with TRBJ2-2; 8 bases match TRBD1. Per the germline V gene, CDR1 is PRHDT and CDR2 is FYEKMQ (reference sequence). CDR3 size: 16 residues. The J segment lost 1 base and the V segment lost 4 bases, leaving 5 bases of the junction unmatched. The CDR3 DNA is TGTGCCAGCAGCTACAGACAGGGGAGGAACACCGGGGAGCTGTTTTTT. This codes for CASSYRQGRNTGELFF.

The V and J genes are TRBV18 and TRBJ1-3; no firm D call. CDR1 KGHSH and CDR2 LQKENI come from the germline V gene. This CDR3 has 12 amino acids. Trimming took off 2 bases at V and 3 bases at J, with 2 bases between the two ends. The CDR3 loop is CASSPVGNTIYF. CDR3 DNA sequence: TGTGCCAGCTCACCAGTTGGAAACACCATATATTTT. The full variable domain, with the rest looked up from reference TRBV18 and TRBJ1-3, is NAGVMQNPRHLVRRRGQEARLRCSPMKGHSHVYWYRQLPEEGLKFMVYLQKENIIDESGMPKERFSAEFPKEGPSILRIQQVVRGDSAAYFCASSPVGNTIYFGEGSWLTVV.

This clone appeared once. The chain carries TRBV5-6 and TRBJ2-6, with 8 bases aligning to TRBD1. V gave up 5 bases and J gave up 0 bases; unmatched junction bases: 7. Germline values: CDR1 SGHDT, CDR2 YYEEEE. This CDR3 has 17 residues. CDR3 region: CASSSGQGYSGANVLTF. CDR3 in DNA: TGTGCCAGCAGTAGTGGACAGGGATACTCTGGGGCCAACGTCCTGACTTTC.

The CDR3 is CASSWTLALNNEQFF. The CDR3 nucleotides are TGTGCCAGCAGTTGGACCCTAGCCCTTAACAATGAGCAGTTCTTC. V and J are TRBV27 and TRBJ2-1; a weak D match, TRBD2 (5 bases). V was cut by 4 bases and J by 5 bases, with 15 bases left in between. CDR3 length equals 15 residues. Germline-derived CDR1 and CDR2 are MNHEY and SMNVEV (reference sequence).

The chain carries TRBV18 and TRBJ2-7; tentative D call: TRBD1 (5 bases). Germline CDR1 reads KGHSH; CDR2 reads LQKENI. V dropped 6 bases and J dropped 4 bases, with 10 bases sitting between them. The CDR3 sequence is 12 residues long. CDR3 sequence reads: CASSPTVYEQYF. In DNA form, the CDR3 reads TGTGCCAGCTCCCCGACAGTTTACGAGCAGTACTTC.

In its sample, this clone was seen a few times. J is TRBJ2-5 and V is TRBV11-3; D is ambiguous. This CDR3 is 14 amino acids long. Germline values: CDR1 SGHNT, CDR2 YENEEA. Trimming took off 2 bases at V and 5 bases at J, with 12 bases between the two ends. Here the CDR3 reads CASSLIGGHETQYF. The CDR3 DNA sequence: TGTGCCAGCAGCTTAATCGGCGGTCATGAGACCCAGTACTTC. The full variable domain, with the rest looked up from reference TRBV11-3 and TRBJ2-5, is EAGVVQSPRYKIIEKKQPVAFWCNPISGHNTLYWYLQNLGQGPELLIRYENEEAVDDSQLPKDRFSAERLKGVDSTLKIQPAELGDSAVYLCASSLIGGHETQYFGPGTRLLVL.